What follows is one T cell receptor (beta chain) and its context. What it binds is unknown. At one of its ends the junction is not consistent with the germline gene, which may arise from a read error. The data were obtained in a study of cytomegalovirus exposure and HLA in healthy donors. Whole-study results and caveats: Among donors in an Asian-associated ancestry cluster, a later analysis reportedly found fewer N-insertions than the roughly 610-donor mean.

Primers: 60 Vbeta forward and 13 Jbeta reverse. Sequencing was performed with immunoSEQ multiplex PCR; in TCRdb, only in-frame clones are kept and a portion is missing. Among fewer than 250,000 clones listed, roughly 80% were seen once. The donors comprised healthy bone marrow donors. Per the germline V gene, CDR1 is SSHAT and CDR2 is FNYEAQ (reference sequence). The CDR3 spans 15 residues. The specimen was PBMCs. The receptor's source is a woman in her fifties or sixties in good health and CMV-seronegative. The V and J genes are TRBV7-7 and TRBJ2-1, with 11 bases matching TRBD2. CDR3 residues: CASSLAGGPRNEQFF. CDR3 in DNA: TGTGCTAGCAGCTTAGCGGGAGGGCCTCGCAATGAGCAGTTCTTC.